Below, one T cell receptor (beta chain) is given with its context. These data originate in a study of blood T cell repertoires in COVID-19. The wider study: The samples span acute and convalescent COVID-19 from the United States, Italy and Spain. PBMCs, B-cell-depleted T cells, or T cells were the source of the cDNA or gDNA that made up the material.

The CDR3 runs to 14 residues. Looked up from germline, CDR1 is SGHTS and CDR2 is YDEGEE. The V end lost 6 bases, the J end lost 0 bases, and 12 bases lay between the germline ends. Study processing details: Cell counts per sample came from amplifying reference gene primers. Sequencing was performed with immunoSEQ multiplex PCR; in TCRdb, only in-frame clones are kept and a portion is missing. The V and J calls and the clone size are those of that table, but D and trimming were determined from the DNA. This table holds roughly 50,000 clones, about 90% found once. The sample was peripheral blood. The chain is built from TRBV5-8 and TRBJ1-1; D is uncertain. The sequence was obtained from a human donor in a cohort sampled during active COVID-19. The CDR3 nucleotides read TGTGCCAGCACCCGGGGTGGGGTGAACACTGAAGCTTTCTTT. This encodes CASTRGGVNTEAFF.